These 30 T cell receptor beta chains came from one sample sequenced in a study of beta chain features in type 1 diabetes (dated by TCRdb to between 2018 and 2020). The library was built by means of the immunoSEQ multiplex PCR assay. All of the isolated RNA was reverse transcribed with the High Capacity cDNA Reverse Transcription Kit, so expressed TCRB transcripts were sequenced. Drawn from immuneACCESS, this table holds only the in-frame rearrangements with V and J called that TCRdb kept. Clones are partly lost; checked studies trace under half to an unresolved V gene and leave the rest unexplained. The sample includes approximately 200,000 clones, with 9% to 10% observed a single time. The top ten clonotypes cover just under 0.035% of the sample. The sequencing sample was made of naive CD4+ T cells from blood. Reading the label with the study, this specimen's cell subset or site is: true naive CD4+ T cells. Source of these receptors: a woman between 18 and 29 years old in good health.

There are a few counts of this clone. The chain joins TRBV5-1 to TRBJ2-3; a possible D gene is TRBD2 (6 bases). This CDR3 has 15 amino acids. V was pared by 4 bases and J by 2 bases, with 14 bases between. Germline V gene sequence: CDR1 SGHRS, CDR2 YFSETQ. The CDR3 DNA sequence: TGCGCCAGCAGCACGGCGGGAAGGGTCACAGATACGCAGTATTTT. Encoded protein: CASSTAGRVTDTQYF. Full variable domain (rest looked up from reference TRBV5-1 and TRBJ2-3): KAGVTQTPRYLIKTRGQQVTLSCSPISGHRSVSWYQQTPGQGLQFLFEYFSETQRNKGNFPGRFSGRQFSNSRSEMNVSTLELGDSALYLCASSTAGRVTDTQYFGPGTRLTVL.

This clone was counted only a few times. The J gene is TRBJ2-6, the V gene TRBV2, with 8 bases that match TRBD1. The CDR3 is made up of 15 amino acids. V was clipped by 6 bases and J by 6 bases; unmatched bases: 7. Germline CDR1 reads SNHLY; CDR2 reads FYNNEI. The CDR3 DNA reads TGTGCCAGCAGGCGTCAGGGGGCATCGGCCAACGTCCTGACTTTC. The encoded protein is CASRRQGASANVLTF.

This clone was detected only a few times. This CDR3 is also generated by other DNA sequences in the sample. The gene calls are TRBV19 and TRBJ2-7; D uncertain. This CDR3 spans 12 amino acids. The germline CDR1 and CDR2 sequences are LNHDA and SQIVND (reference sequence). V gave up 5 bases and J gave up 0 bases, with 5 bases separating them. DNA for the CDR3: TGTGCCAGTAGTGCGGCCTCCTACGAGCAGTACTTC. Translated, it gives CASSAASYEQYF.

This clone came up a few times. The J gene is TRBJ2-1, the V gene TRBV27; a weak D match, TRBD2 (6 bases). The germline V gene encodes CDR1 MNHEY and CDR2 SMNVEV (reference sequence). V was pared by 5 bases and J by 3 bases, with 11 bases between. The CDR3 spans 14 residues. CDR3 residues: CASSGLANYNEQFF. The CDR3 DNA sequence: TGTGCCAGCAGTGGTCTAGCGAACTACAATGAGCAGTTCTTC.

The chain combines TRBV10-3 with TRBJ2-5; 8 bases map to TRBD2. There are 13 residues in the CDR3. CDR1 and CDR2 (germline): ENHRY, SYGVKD. V shed 7 bases, J shed 9 bases, and the junction held 10 bases outside the gene matches. The chain's CDR3 is CAITGLAGGAQYF. CDR3 nucleotides: TGTGCCATCACCGGGCTAGCGGGTGGGGCCCAGTACTTC.

The gene calls are TRBV9 and TRBJ2-7; 7 nucleotides agree with TRBD1. CDR3 length: 14 residues. With V trimmed by 0 bases and J by 5 bases, 5 bases remained unmatched. Germline CDR1 SGDLS, CDR2 YYNGEE. Here the CDR3 reads CASSVDNRGHEQYF. DNA for the CDR3: TGTGCCAGCAGCGTAGATAACAGGGGCCACGAGCAGTACTTC.

The CDR3: CAWAKGERNNEQFF. As DNA, the CDR3 is TGTGCCTGGGCCAAGGGGGAGAGGAACAATGAGCAGTTCTTC. The genes are TRBV30 and TRBJ2-1, with TRBD1 as a possible D gene (6 bases). The CDR3 spans 14 residues. The V gene lost 5 bases and the J gene lost 5 bases, with 16 bases spanning the gap. The germline V gene encodes CDR1 GTSNPN and CDR2 SVGIG (reference sequence).

The chain is built from TRBV29-1 and TRBJ1-4; 9 nucleotides agree with TRBD1. With V trimmed by 7 bases and J by 8 bases, 5 bases remained unmatched. The CDR3 totals 12 residues. Germline CDR1 is SQVTM and CDR2 is ANQGSEA. CDR3: CSAGTGSEKLFF. The CDR3 nucleotides read TGCAGCGCTGGGACAGGGAGCGAAAAACTGTTTTTT.

The chain uses TRBV14 and TRBJ2-5, with TRBD1 matching over 8 bases. This CDR3 has 16 amino acids. The germline V gene has CDR1 SGHDN and CDR2 FVKESK. Losses at the gene ends were 4 bases for V and 5 bases for J; bases not matched to a gene: 12. The CDR3 sequence: CASSPSGQVKPETQYF. The CDR3 DNA follows: TGTGCCAGCAGCCCCTCGGGACAGGTCAAACCGGAGACCCAGTACTTC.

The J gene is TRBJ1-5, the V gene TRBV18, with 7 bases that match TRBD1. This CDR3 comprises 13 residues. Germline trimming cut 5 bases from V and 5 bases from J; bases unmatched to any gene: 3. The germline V gene encodes CDR1 KGHSH and CDR2 LQKENI. CDR3 bases: TGTGCCAGCTCAAATACAGGGGATCAGCCCCAGCATTTT. It is translated as CASSNTGDQPQHF.

The V call is TRBV4-2, the J call TRBJ2-7; 7 bases are shared with TRBD1. Germline V gene lookup returns CDR1 LGHNA and CDR2 YNFKEQ. The CDR3 runs to 14 residues. The ends lost 4 bases at V and 6 bases at J; junction bases unmatched: 9. The CDR3, as DNA: TGTGCCAGCAGCCCAGGGGGTACTGGCGTCGAGCAGTACTTC. This gives the protein CASSPGGTGVEQYF.

This clone was counted between two and nine times. This chain uses TRBV5-6 with TRBJ2-5, with 7 bases matching TRBD1. The CDR3 is 16 residues long. CDR1 is SGHDT, CDR2 YYEEEE, per germline. The V segment lost 6 bases and the J segment 2 bases; nucleotides outside the gene matches: 13. Written as DNA, the CDR3 is TGTGCCAGCAAGCCAACCCGACAGGGCTATCAAGAGACCCAGTACTTC. Encoded protein: CASKPTRQGYQETQYF.

The chain has TRBV5-6 and TRBJ2-1; D uncertain. Germline assignment: CDR1 SGHDT and CDR2 YYEEEE. The CDR3 covers 16 residues. The ends were cut back, 4 bases at V and 5 bases at J, with 19 bases in the middle. The chain's CDR3 is CASSPRPLQVDNEQFF. As DNA, the CDR3 is TGTGCCAGCAGCCCCCGGCCCCTGCAGGTAGACAATGAGCAGTTCTTC.

J is TRBJ2-3 and V is TRBV30; 8 nucleotides agree with TRBD2. The length of the CDR3 is 15 residues. Germline V gives CDR1 GTSNPN, CDR2 SVGIG (reference sequence). With V trimmed by 2 bases and J by 0 bases, 4 bases remained unmatched. CDR3 protein: CAWSSGTRSTDTQYF. The CDR3 DNA reads TGTGCCTGGAGTTCCGGGACTAGGAGCACAGATACGCAGTATTTT.

This clone was observed a few times. The V gene is TRBV6-5, the J gene TRBJ2-1; weak D call: TRBD2 (6 bases). V lost 6 bases to trimming and J lost 1 base, with 13 bases between them. CDR1 and CDR2 from the germline V gene are MNHEY and SVGAGI. This CDR3 has 15 amino acids. The CDR3 DNA follows: TGTGCCAGCAGCCGTAGCGGCGGTTCCTACAATGAGCAGTTCTTC. Encoded protein: CASSRSGGSYNEQFF.

The V call is TRBV11-2, the J call TRBJ2-7, with TRBD1 matching over 9 bases. Looked up from germline, CDR1 is SGHAT and CDR2 is FQNNGV. This CDR3 is 15 amino acids long. V shed 4 bases and J 1 base; nucleotides not matched to a gene: 5. The CDR3 DNA is TGTGCCAGCAGCTCACCGGGACAGGGTTCCTACGAGCAGTACTTC. Protein sequence: CASSSPGQGSYEQYF.

This chain links TRBV6-1 with TRBJ1-4; D is undetermined. Between the trimmed V and J ends, which lost 1 base and 10 bases, there was a span of 13 bases. The V gene's germline CDR1 is MNHNS and CDR2 SASEGT. The CDR3 is 14 residues long. CDR3 bases: TGTGCCAGCAGTGAAGAGAACAACCTCGCAAAACTGTTTTTT. This gives the protein CASSEENNLAKLFF.

The CDR3 sequence is CASSSGLATLSYNEQFF. CDR3 nucleotides: TGCGCCAGCAGTTCGGGACTAGCGACTCTTTCCTACAATGAGCAGTTCTTC. The J gene is TRBJ2-1, the V gene TRBV5-1; the match to TRBD2 covers 10 bases. V was pared by 5 bases and J by 1 base, with 9 bases of the junction left unmatched. This CDR3 region has 17 residues. Germline V CDR1 and CDR2: SGHRS, YFSETQ.

This clone occurred a few times. The chain uses TRBV5-1 and TRBJ2-3; D possibly corresponds to TRBD1 (5 bases). Deletions cut 1 base from V and 6 bases from J, with 9 bases between. In germline, CDR1 is SGHRS, CDR2 YFSETQ. This CDR3 comprises 13 residues. Here the CDR3 reads CASSLTPGDTQYF. In nucleotides, the CDR3 is TGCGCCAGCAGCTTGACTCCAGGGGATACGCAGTATTTT.

The sample holds many counts of this clone. V gene TRBV4-1 combines with J gene TRBJ2-3, with TRBD2 identical over 11 bases. V lost 5 bases to trimming and J lost 4 bases; unmatched junction nucleotides: 11. Germline lookup yields CDR1 MGHRA and CDR2 YSYEKL. This CDR3 contains 17 residues. CDR3 region: CASSEVLAGGRADTQYF. CDR3 coding DNA: TGCGCCAGCAGCGAAGTCCTAGCGGGGGGACGGGCAGATACGCAGTATTTT.

The V and J genes are TRBV5-4 and TRBJ2-2; 9 nucleotides align to TRBD2. Trimming removed 2 bases from V and 0 bases from J; junction bases left unmatched: 5. The CDR3 covers 17 residues. CDR1 is SGHNT and CDR2 is YYREEE in the germline V gene (reference sequence). For the CDR3, the DNA is TGTGCCAGCAGCTTTATGAGCGGGAGGCCGAACACCGGGGAGCTGTTTTTT. Translating gives CASSFMSGRPNTGELFF.

The chain links TRBV7-9 to TRBJ2-3, with D unclear. The CDR3 loop spans 14 amino acids. In germline, CDR1 is SEHNR, CDR2 FQNEAQ (reference sequence). The V and J ends lost 0 bases and 0 bases respectively, with 4 bases between them. The CDR3 loop reads CASSLARSTDTQYF. Written as DNA, the CDR3 is TGTGCCAGCAGCTTAGCCAGAAGCACAGATACGCAGTATTTT.

The table lists this clone with a few counts. The CDR3 is CASSLVPTEGAFF. CDR3 sequence (DNA): TGTGCCAGCAGCTTAGTTCCCACAGAGGGTGCTTTCTTT. The V and J genes are TRBV7-9 and TRBJ1-1, with D unclear. Germline V gene lookup returns CDR1 SEHNR and CDR2 FQNEAQ (reference sequence). The CDR3 runs 13 residues. Deletions cut 1 base from V and 11 bases from J, with 14 bases between. Supplemented by reference TRBV7-9 and TRBJ1-1, the full variable domain reads DTGVSQNPRHKITKRGQNVTFRCDPISEHNRLYWYRQTLGQGPEFLTYFQNEAQLEKSRLLSDRFSAERPKGSFSTLEIQRTEQGDSAMYLCASSLVPTEGAFFGQGTRLTVV.

The chain is built from TRBV5-4 and TRBJ2-7; TRBD1 matches at 7 bases. The V gene's germline CDR1 is SGHNT and CDR2 YYREEE (reference sequence). The CDR3 is 15 amino acids. The V segment lost 2 bases and the J segment 7 bases; nucleotides outside the gene matches: 12. This CDR3 reads CASSFIDREHREQYF. The CDR3 DNA follows: TGTGCCAGCAGCTTTATAGACAGGGAACACCGGGAGCAGTACTTC.

The gene calls are TRBV5-4 and TRBJ1-1, with 7 bases identical to TRBD1. The trim removed 4 bases at V and 1 base at J, leaving 7 bases unmatched. Germline CDR1 SGHNT, CDR2 YYREEE (reference sequence). The CDR3 spans 15 residues. The CDR3 loop is CASSPGNRGNTEAFF. DNA for the CDR3: TGTGCCAGCAGCCCGGGAAACAGGGGGAACACTGAAGCTTTCTTT.

This sequence joins TRBV4-1 and TRBJ1-4, with 7 bases identical to TRBD1. V lost 4 bases to trimming and J lost 7 bases; unmatched junction nucleotides: 15. The CDR3 runs to 17 residues. CDR1 is MGHRA and CDR2 is YSYEKL in the germline V gene. CDR3 nucleotide sequence: TGCGCCAGCAGCCCAGGGACAGCCCGGAGTTCCCGTGAAAAACTGTTTTTT. It encodes CASSPGTARSSREKLFF.

V usage is TRBV7-2 and J usage is TRBJ2-1, with TRBD2 identical over 8 bases. The length of the CDR3 is 15 residues. J was trimmed by 2 bases and V by 5 bases; bases with no gene match: 5. The germline CDR1 and CDR2 sequences are SGHTA and FQGNSA. CDR3 sequence: CASSILADPYNEQFF. CDR3 DNA sequence: TGTGCCAGCAGCATACTAGCGGACCCCTACAATGAGCAGTTCTTC.

The DNA for the CDR3 is TGTGCCAGCAGTCCTATCACTAGCGGCCAAGAGACCCAGTACTTC. Translating gives CASSPITSGQETQYF. V usage is TRBV6-1 and J usage is TRBJ2-5; 8 bases line up with TRBD2. Germline CDR1 is MNHNS and CDR2 is SASEGT. The CDR3 consists of 15 residues. The V gene end was trimmed by 5 bases and the J gene end by 1 base; junction bases not matched to a gene: 6.

This clone was picked up a small number of times. The V gene is TRBV15, the J gene TRBJ2-3; D is perhaps TRBD2 (7 bases). This CDR3 has 18 amino acids. Germline V CDR1 and CDR2: LNHNV, YYDKDF (reference sequence). Trimming stripped 0 bases from V and 5 bases from J, with 21 bases between. The chain's CDR3 is CATSREIQGGMLRDTQYF. For the CDR3, the DNA is TGTGCCACCAGCAGAGAAATACAGGGAGGGATGTTAAGAGATACGCAGTATTTT.

The table lists this clone with a few counts. The chain employs TRBV4-1 and TRBJ2-1; 10 positions match TRBD2. Germline CDR1 is MGHRA and CDR2 is YSYEKL. The V segment lost 4 bases and the J segment 2 bases; nucleotides outside the gene matches: 5. The CDR3 loop spans 16 amino acids. The CDR3: CASSPLTSGTYNEQFF. CDR3 DNA: TGCGCCAGCAGCCCACTTACTAGCGGGACCTACAATGAGCAGTTCTTC.